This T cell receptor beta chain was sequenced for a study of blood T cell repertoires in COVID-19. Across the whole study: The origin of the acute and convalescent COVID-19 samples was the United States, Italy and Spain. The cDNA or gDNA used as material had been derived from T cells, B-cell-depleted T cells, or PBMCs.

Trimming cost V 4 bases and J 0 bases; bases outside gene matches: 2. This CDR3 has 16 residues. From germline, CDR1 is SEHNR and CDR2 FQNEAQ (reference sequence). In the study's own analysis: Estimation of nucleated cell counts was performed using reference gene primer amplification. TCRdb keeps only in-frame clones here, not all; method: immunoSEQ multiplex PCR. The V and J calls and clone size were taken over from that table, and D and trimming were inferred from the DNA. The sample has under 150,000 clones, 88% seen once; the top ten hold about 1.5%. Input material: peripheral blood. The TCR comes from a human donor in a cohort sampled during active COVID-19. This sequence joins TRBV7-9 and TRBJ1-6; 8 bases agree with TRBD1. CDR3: CASSYRGSSYNSPLHF. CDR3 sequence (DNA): TGTGCCAGCAGCTACAGGGGGAGCTCCTATAATTCACCCCTCCACTTT.